Below, one TCR beta chain is given with its context. No antigen is known for it. Blood samples were obtained at baseline, cycle 4 day 1, and cycle 7 day 1. The assay was immunoSEQ multiplex PCR, and TCRdb's table has in-frame clones only and misses some. The sample has 65,000 to 80,000 clones; 80% to 85% are singletons. These data come from a study of OX40 agonist ivuxolimab in advanced cancers. Broader study findings: Both CD4+ and CD8+ T cell populations in blood had undergone clonal expansion by week 6 at 0.1 to 3.0 mg/kg.

The CDR3 sequence is 15 residues long. Germline CDR1 reads MGHRA; CDR2 reads YSYEKL. Trimming left V 2 bases short and J 4 bases short, with 13 bases between. The input for sequencing was CD4+ or CD8+ T cells sorted from blood, taken in a trial of the OX40 agonist ivuxolimab. The receptor was derived from an adult with an advanced solid tumor such as melanoma, head and neck, liver or kidney cancer. The chain is built from TRBV4-1 and TRBJ2-3; weak D call: TRBD2 (6 bases). The CDR3 nucleotides are TGCGCCAGCAGCCAAAGGCCTAGCGCTTCAGATACGCAGTATTTT. Translating gives CASSQRPSASDTQYF.